Each of the 15 T cell receptor beta chains below was sequenced from the same sample in a study of response to subunit inactivated influenza vaccine. TCRdb processed the RT-PCR reads anew with MiXCR; each CDR3 protein has one entry. The table has about 480,000 distinct CDR3 sequences, 9.5% to 13% seen once; the top ten hold over 9.5%. The starting material was PBMCs from blood, obtained about 40 days after vaccination. The receptors were sampled from a man aged 45 to 65 who received an inactivated influenza vaccine.

On this clonotype: An end of the junction does not agree with germline; a read error may underlie this. The chain recombines TRBV11-2 with TRBJ2-1; TRBD2 agrees at 8 bases. CDR1 and CDR2 from the germline V gene are SGHAT and FQNNGV. The CDR3 loop spans 16 amino acids. CDR3 loop: CASSSAGGPSYNEKFF. In DNA form, the CDR3 reads TGTGCCAGCAGCTCCGCGGGGGGCCCCTCCTACAATGAGAAGTTCTTC.

This clonotype has a count of ten or more. The rearrangement links TRBV13 to TRBJ2-7, with 7 positions matching TRBD1. Trimming took 5 bases from V and 2 from J; bases not matched to a gene: 6. Germline CDR1 is PRHDT and CDR2 is FYEKMQ (reference sequence). This CDR3 is 14 amino acids long. The CDR3 nucleotides read TGTGCCAGCAGCCATGGGGACAGTACCTACGAGCAGTACTTC. Its protein is CASSHGDSTYEQYF. The full variable domain, in which reference TRBV13 and TRBJ2-7 provide the parts outside the CDR3, is AAGVIQSPRHLIKEKRETATLKCYPIPRHDTVYWYQQGPGQDPQFLISFYEKMQSDKGSIPDRFSAQQFSDYHSELNMSSLELGDSALYFCASSHGDSTYEQYFGPGTRLTVT.

Regarding this clonotype: Since the CDR3 does not end with the conserved phenylalanine or tryptophan, this likely comes from a read error. The chain links TRBV11-2 to TRBJ1-5; no reliable D call. This CDR3 has 20 residues. Germline lookup yields CDR1 SGHAT and CDR2 FQNNGV. Trimming left V 0 bases short and J 0 bases short, with 21 bases between. CDR3 loop: CASSLEDFHRYTDSNQPQHS. The CDR3 nucleotides are TGTGCCAGCAGCTTAGAGGACTTTCACCGTTATACCGATAGCAATCAGCCCCAGCATTCT.

The chain is built from TRBV24-1 and TRBJ2-2; TRBD1 agrees at 7 bases. This CDR3 has 15 residues. With V trimmed by 3 bases and J by 4 bases, 4 bases remained unmatched. CDR1 and CDR2 from the germline V gene are KGHDR and SFDVKD. CDR3 sequence: CATSDDRVSTGELFF. The CDR3 coding sequence is TGTGCCACCAGTGATGACAGGGTCAGCACCGGGGAGCTGTTTTTT.

This clonotype was recorded many times. The junction departs from germline at one end; a sequencing error may be responsible. The chain links TRBV20-1 to TRBJ2-3; D gene uncertain. The CDR3 loop spans 12 amino acids. Germline CDR1 reads DFQATT; CDR2 reads SNEGSKA (reference sequence). Here the CDR3 reads CSARIHHGWVLF. CDR3 coding DNA: TGCAGTGCTAGAATCCATCATGGTTGGGTCCTCTTT.

Only a few counts were recorded for this clonotype. The chain is built from TRBV7-2 and TRBJ2-3; 14 bases map to TRBD2. J lost 12 bases, V lost 1 base, and 9 bases had no gene match. The CDR3 covers 16 residues. Germline V gives CDR1 SGHTA, CDR2 FQGNSA. CDR3 region: CASSLGSGTSGGGQYF. CDR3 nucleotides: TGTGCCAGCAGCTTAGGTTCAGGGACTAGCGGGGGCGGCCAGTATTTT.

A remark on this clonotype: Just one base apart from a much larger clone, this may be a read error. The chain couples TRBV4-2 to TRBJ2-1; no reliable D call. This CDR3 is built from 14 residues. The V and J ends lost 1 base and 6 bases respectively, with 10 bases between them. Germline CDR1 LGHNA, CDR2 YNFKEQ. CDR3 DNA sequence: TGTGCCAGCAGCCAAGGAGGACCTTCCAATGAGCAGTTCTTC. It yields the protein CASSQGGPSNEQFF.

This clonotype was picked up many times. Sequence at one end of the junction differs from germline and may be a read error. The J gene is TRBJ2-7, the V gene TRBV6-1; TRBD1 might be the D (6 bases). CDR1 is MNHNS and CDR2 is SASEGT in the germline V gene. This CDR3 region has 17 residues. The CDR3 DNA is TGTGCCATCAGTGAAGGCGCTCCAGGGGTCGTTACCTACGAGCAGTACTTC. This encodes CAISEGAPGVVTYEQYF.

The chain uses TRBV6-5 and TRBJ2-7; maybe TRBD1 (6 bases). The ends were cut back, 0 bases at V and 0 bases at J, with 21 bases in the middle. There are 19 residues in the CDR3. CDR1 is MNHEY, CDR2 SVGAGI, per germline. The chain's CDR3 is CASSYSRSPGQLSSYEQYF. In DNA form, the CDR3 reads TGTGCCAGCAGTTACTCGAGGTCTCCCGGACAGCTAAGCTCCTACGAGCAGTACTTC.

This clonotype was counted ten times or more. CDR3 amino acids: CASSFSASVAYEQYF. CDR3 DNA sequence: TGTGCCAGCAGCTTTAGTGCTTCGGTTGCGTACGAGCAGTACTTC. J is TRBJ2-7 and V is TRBV7-8; D not resolved. CDR1 is SGHVS, CDR2 FQNEAQ, per germline. The CDR3 totals 15 residues. The V and J ends lost 3 bases and 4 bases respectively, with 16 bases between them.

This clonotype occurred a few times. V gene TRBV12-3 or TRBV12-4 combines with J gene TRBJ1-5; D is undetermined. Trimming left V 1 base short and J 3 bases short, with 10 bases between. This CDR3 spans 15 amino acids. CDR3 protein: CASSLDGIINQPQHF. As DNA, the CDR3 is TGTGCCAGCAGTTTAGATGGGATAATCAATCAGCCCCAGCATTTT.

The chain is built from TRBV20-1 and TRBJ1-5; D gene ambiguous. The V and J ends lost 3 bases and 0 bases respectively, with 12 bases between them. This CDR3 is 15 amino acids long. Germline values: CDR1 DFQATT, CDR2 SNEGSKA (reference sequence). CDR3 residues: CSARLAGNSNQPQHF. In DNA form, the CDR3 reads TGCAGTGCTAGGCTGGCGGGGAATAGCAATCAGCCCCAGCATTTT.

The rearrangement uses TRBV7-9 and TRBJ1-1; maybe TRBD1 (6 bases). The V end was cut by 1 base, the J end by 4 bases, with 13 bases between. Looked up from germline, CDR1 is SEHNR and CDR2 is FQNEAQ (reference sequence). The CDR3 spans 15 residues. CDR3 DNA sequence: TGTGCCAGCAGCTTAGACAGGGTACTCATCACTGAAGCTTTCTTT. It translates to CASSLDRVLITEAFF.

Only a few counts were recorded for this clonotype. V gene TRBV29-1 combines with J gene TRBJ2-2; 8 nucleotides align to TRBD2. The V gene end was trimmed by 6 bases and the J gene end by 5 bases; junction bases not matched to a gene: 11. This CDR3 has 15 residues. Germline values: CDR1 SQVTM, CDR2 ANQGSEA. CDR3 sequence reads: CSVTQPGLVTGELFF. CDR3 coding DNA: TGCAGCGTGACCCAGCCGGGACTAGTTACCGGGGAGCTGTTTTTT.

This clonotype was picked up many times. The chain combines TRBV7-2 with TRBJ2-1, with D maybe TRBD2 (5 bases). This CDR3 spans 14 amino acids. Germline CDR1 is SGHTA and CDR2 is FQGNSA. Trimming stripped 0 bases from V and 5 bases from J, with 8 bases between. In DNA form, the CDR3 reads TGTGCCAGCAGCTTAGCTAGGACTGACAATGAGCAGTTCTTC. Translated, it gives CASSLARTDNEQFF.